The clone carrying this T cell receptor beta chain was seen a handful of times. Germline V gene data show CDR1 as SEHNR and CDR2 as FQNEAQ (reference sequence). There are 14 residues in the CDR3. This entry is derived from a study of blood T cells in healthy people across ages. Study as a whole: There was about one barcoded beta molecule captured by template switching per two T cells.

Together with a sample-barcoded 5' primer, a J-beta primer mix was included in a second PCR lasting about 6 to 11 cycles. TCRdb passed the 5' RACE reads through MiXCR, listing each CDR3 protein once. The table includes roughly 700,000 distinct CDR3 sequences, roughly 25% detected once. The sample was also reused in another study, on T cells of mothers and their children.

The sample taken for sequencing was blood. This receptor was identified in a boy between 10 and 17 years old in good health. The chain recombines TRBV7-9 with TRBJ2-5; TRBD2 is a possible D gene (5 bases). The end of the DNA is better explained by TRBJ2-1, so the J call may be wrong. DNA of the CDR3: TGTGCCAGCAGCTTGGGTGGCCTAGCCGGGGAGCAGTTCTTC. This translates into CASSLGGLAGEQFF.